Shown below are 9 T cell receptor beta chains from a single sample sequenced in a study of Graves' ophthalmopathy and Graves' hyperthyroidism. Amplified material comprised TCR beta CDR3 regions derived from RNA transcripts. The first round was an RT-PCR with HTBI primers, and the second round was a multiplex PCR. A single record per CDR3 protein comes from TCRdb applying MiXCR to the multiplex PCR reads. The sample holds 300,000 to 400,000 distinct CDR3 sequences, around a sixth seen once. Sequencing input: peripheral blood. The receptors originated from an adult man with Graves' ophthalmopathy.

This clonotype was counted many times. The V and J genes are TRBV7-9 and TRBJ2-5, with 9 bases aligning to TRBD1. Germline trimming cut 7 bases from V and 3 bases from J; bases unmatched to any gene: 6. The germline CDR1 and CDR2 sequences are SEHNR and FQNEAQ (reference sequence). The CDR3 spans 14 residues. The CDR3 here is CASNRDREEETQYF. CDR3 DNA sequence: TGTGCCAGCAACCGGGACAGGGAGGAAGAGACCCAGTACTTC.

V and J are TRBV20-1 and TRBJ1-5, with a possible D match to TRBD1 (5 bases). The germline CDR1 and CDR2 sequences are DFQATT and SNEGSKA (reference sequence). V was trimmed by 3 bases and J by 6 bases, leaving 18 bases between them. This CDR3 comprises 15 residues. The CDR3 loop is CSARMTVVPGQPQHF. The DNA for the CDR3 is TGCAGTGCTAGGATGACAGTGGTACCTGGTCAGCCCCAGCATTTT.

This clonotype was recorded at least ten times. V gene TRBV29-1 combines with J gene TRBJ2-5; D is perhaps TRBD2 (6 bases). V dropped 6 bases and J dropped 0 bases, with 11 bases sitting between them. CDR1 is SQVTM, CDR2 ANQGSEA, per germline. CDR3 length equals 13 residues. The CDR3 protein is CSVHRGNQETQYF. The CDR3 nucleotides read TGCAGCGTCCACCGGGGGAACCAAGAGACCCAGTACTTC.

This clonotype came up many times. The rearrangement uses TRBV19 and TRBJ1-2; D not resolved. This CDR3 has 13 residues. Between the trimmed V and J ends, which lost 5 bases and 6 bases, there was a span of 13 bases. CDR1 LNHDA and CDR2 SQIVND come from the germline V gene (reference sequence). The CDR3 sequence: CASSERVTDGYTF. The CDR3 DNA sequence: TGTGCCAGTAGTGAAAGGGTCACGGATGGCTACACCTTC. Full variable domain (missing parts from reference TRBV19 and TRBJ1-2): DGGITQSPKYLFRKEGQNVTLSCEQNLNHDAMYWYRQDPGQGLRLIYYSQIVNDFQKGDIAEGYSVSREKKESFPLTVTSAQKNPTAFYLCASSERVTDGYTFGSGTRLTVV.

The CDR3 protein is CAWSGGQVDYGYTF. CDR3 DNA sequence: TGTGCCTGGAGCGGGGGTCAGGTAGACTATGGCTACACCTTC. The V call is TRBV30, the J call TRBJ1-2; TRBD1 is a possible D gene (5 bases). V dropped 3 bases and J dropped 3 bases, with 14 bases sitting between them. CDR3 length equals 14 residues. The germline CDR1 and CDR2 sequences are GTSNPN and SVGIG (reference sequence).

This clonotype appeared many times. The chain has TRBV20-1 and TRBJ2-5, with D possibly being TRBD1 or TRBD2 (5 bases each). Germline-derived CDR1 and CDR2 are DFQATT and SNEGSKA (reference sequence). The CDR3 runs to 16 residues. The V and J ends lost 0 bases and 4 bases respectively, with 18 bases between them. The CDR3 region has the DNA TGCAGTGCTAGAGATAGTCTGTTGGGGGTAGGAGAGACCCAGTACTTC. Translated: CSARDSLLGVGETQYF.

This clonotype was seen repeatedly, ten times or more. The chain joins TRBV30 to TRBJ2-7; tentatively, D is TRBD2 (5 bases). Germline lookup yields CDR1 GTSNPN and CDR2 SVGIG (reference sequence). The V and J ends lost 2 bases and 2 bases respectively, with 7 bases between them. This CDR3 comprises 12 residues. The CDR3 sequence: CAWSSGTYEQYF. CDR3 nucleotide sequence: TGTGCCTGGAGTAGCGGCACCTACGAGCAGTACTTC.

This clonotype has a count of ten or more. V gene TRBV20-1 combines with J gene TRBJ1-5; TRBD1 agrees at 8 bases. The germline V gene has CDR1 DFQATT and CDR2 SNEGSKA (reference sequence). The CDR3 totals 14 residues. V shed 6 bases, J shed 5 bases, and the junction held 9 bases outside the gene matches. CDR3 in DNA: TGCAGTGCGCCTGGACAGGGCAAGGATCAGCCCCAGCATTTT. Its translation: CSAPGQGKDQPQHF.

The sample holds many counts of this clonotype. This chain uses TRBV6-2 or TRBV6-3 with TRBJ1-1, with 7 bases fitting TRBD1. The CDR3 runs to 18 residues. Germline trimming cut 0 bases from V and 4 bases from J; bases unmatched to any gene: 14. Germline lookup yields CDR1 MNHEY and CDR2 SVGEGT. The DNA of the CDR3 is TGTGCCAGCAGTTACTCCAGGGGGTGGACCCTCCGGATCACTGAAGCTTTCTTT. Amino acids: CASSYSRGWTLRITEAFF.